The source of this T cell receptor (beta chain) is a study of blood T cell repertoires in COVID-19. Study in general: Nucleic acid was either cDNA or gDNA, and it came from T cells, B-cell-depleted T cells, or PBMCs.

Using immunoSEQ multiplex PCR, the repertoire was profiled, and TCRdb retains in-frame clones only, with some absent. This sample has some 150,000 clones, with around 84% found just once. Trimming took 5 bases from V and 2 from J, leaving 12 bases between them. Germline lookup yields CDR1 SGHTA and CDR2 FQGTGA. This CDR3 is 14 amino acids long. The receptor's source is a woman between 45 and 65 years old in a cohort sampled during active or convalescent COVID-19. V and J are TRBV7-3 and TRBJ1-1, with D perhaps matching TRBD1 (6 bases). The sample consisted of peripheral blood. The CDR3 protein is CASSPQGGNTEAFF. The DNA for the CDR3 is TGTGCCAGCAGCCCCCAAGGGGGTAACACTGAAGCTTTCTTT.